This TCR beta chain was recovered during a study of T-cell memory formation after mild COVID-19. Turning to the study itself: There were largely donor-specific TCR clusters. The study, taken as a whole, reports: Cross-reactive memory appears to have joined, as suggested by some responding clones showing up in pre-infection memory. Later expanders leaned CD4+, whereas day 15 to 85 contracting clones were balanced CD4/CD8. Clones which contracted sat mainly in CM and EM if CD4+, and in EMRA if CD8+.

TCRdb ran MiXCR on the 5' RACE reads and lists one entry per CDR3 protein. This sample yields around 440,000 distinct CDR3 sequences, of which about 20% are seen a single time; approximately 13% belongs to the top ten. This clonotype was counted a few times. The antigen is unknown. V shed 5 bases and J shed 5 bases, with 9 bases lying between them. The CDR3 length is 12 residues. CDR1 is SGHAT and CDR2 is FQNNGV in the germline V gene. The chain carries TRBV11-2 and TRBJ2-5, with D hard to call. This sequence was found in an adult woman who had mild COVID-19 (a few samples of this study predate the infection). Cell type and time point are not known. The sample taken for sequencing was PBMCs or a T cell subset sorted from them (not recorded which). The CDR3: CASSRRWETQYF. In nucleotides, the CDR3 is TGTGCCAGCAGCAGGAGATGGGAGACCCAGTACTTC. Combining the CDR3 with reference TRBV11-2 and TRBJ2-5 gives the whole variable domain EAGVAQSPRYKIIEKRQSVAFWCNPISGHATLYWYQQILGQGPKLLIQFQNNGVVDDSQLPKDRFSAERLKGVDSTLKIQPAKLEDSAVYLCASSRRWETQYFGPGTRLLVL.